Following are 10 T cell receptor beta chains from one sample sequenced in a study of blood T cell repertoires in COVID-19. Clones were read by immunoSEQ multiplex PCR, and TCRdb kept only the in-frame ones, dropping some. Among around 94,000 clones listed, about 90% were seen once. Input material: peripheral blood. These receptors all come from a man in his fifties with active COVID-19.

A few counts support this clone. The J gene is TRBJ1-3, the V gene TRBV19, with D maybe TRBD1 (6 bases). Germline V gene data show CDR1 as LNHDA and CDR2 as SQIVND (reference sequence). Trimming left V 6 bases short and J 2 bases short, with 17 bases between. This CDR3 is built from 16 residues. DNA of the CDR3: TGTGCCAGTAGGGATCATACAGGGTCTCCTGGAAACACCATATATTTT. Protein sequence: CASRDHTGSPGNTIYF.

The chain employs TRBV7-2 and TRBJ2-2, with no clear D. This CDR3 comprises 16 residues. Trimming removed 1 base from V and 4 bases from J, with 13 bases in between. Per the germline V gene, CDR1 is SGHTA and CDR2 is FQGNSA. Written as DNA, the CDR3 is TGTGCCAGCAGCTTAGTCTCCCCACTAAGCACCGGGGAGCTGTTTTTT. Its protein is CASSLVSPLSTGELFF. Filled out from reference TRBV7-2 and TRBJ2-2, the complete variable domain reads GAGVSQSPSNKVTEKGKDVELRCDPISGHTALYWYRQSLGQGLEFLIYFQGNSAPDKSGLPSDRFSAERTGGSVSTLTIQRTQQEDSAVYLCASSLVSPLSTGELFFGEGSRLTVL.

The chain has TRBV5-1 and TRBJ1-4; D is unresolved. This CDR3 has 13 residues. The germline V gene encodes CDR1 SGHRS and CDR2 YFSETQ. With 4 bases removed from V and 4 bases from J, the gap between germline ends came to 8 bases. CDR3 in amino acids: CASSGGSNEKLFF. The CDR3 DNA is TGCGCCAGCAGCGGCGGGAGTAATGAAAAACTGTTTTTT.

This rearrangement joins TRBV4-3 to TRBJ2-3; D is perhaps TRBD2 (7 bases). CDR1 and CDR2 from the germline V gene are LGHNA and YSLEER. The CDR3 extends over 15 amino acids. Trimming left V 3 bases short and J 3 bases short, with 13 bases between. CDR3 in amino acids: CASSQGLRGTDTQYF. The DNA for the CDR3 is TGCGCCAGCAGCCAGGGACTAAGGGGGACAGATACGCAGTATTTT.

Only one count was recorded for this clone. The V gene is TRBV12-5, the J gene TRBJ1-2; D unclear. With 6 bases removed from V and 1 base from J, the gap between germline ends came to 6 bases. Germline V gene data show CDR1 as LGHNT and CDR2 as FRNRAP. The CDR3 is 12 residues long. The DNA for the CDR3 is TGTGCTAGTGGGCAGATTAACTATGGCTACACCTTC. Its protein is CASGQINYGYTF. The full variable domain, in which reference TRBV12-5 and TRBJ1-2 provide the parts outside the CDR3, is DARVTQTPRHKVTEMGQEVTMRCQPILGHNTVFWYRQTMMQGLELLAYFRNRAPLDDSGMPKDRFSAEMPDATLATLKIQPSEPRDSAVYFCASGQINYGYTFGSGTRLTVV.

The J gene is TRBJ2-5, the V gene TRBV6-2 or TRBV6-3; TRBD1 is a possible D gene (5 bases). Germline V gene data show CDR1 as MNHEY and CDR2 as SVGEGT. The CDR3 covers 14 residues. The V gene lost 2 bases and the J gene lost 2 bases, with 9 bases spanning the gap. CDR3 bases: TGTGCCAGCAGTTACCCGACAGCGCAAGAGACCCAGTACTTC. Its translation is CASSYPTAQETQYF.

The chain employs TRBV18 and TRBJ1-5, with 8 nucleotides matching TRBD1. The CDR3 covers 14 residues. The germline V gene encodes CDR1 KGHSH and CDR2 LQKENI. V trimming: 3 bases; J trimming: 7 bases; junction bases outside the gene matches: 5. The CDR3 DNA reads TGTGCCAGCTCACCTTCAGGGGGCGGGCAGCCCCAGCATTTT. This gives the protein CASSPSGGGQPQHF.

This chain uses TRBV12-2 with TRBJ2-7; the table's D call, TRBD1, has no DNA check behind it. TRBV12-2 is listed as a pseudogene. This CDR3 has 11 residues. CDR3 in amino acids: CASRFQYEQYF. CDR3 coding DNA: TGTGCAAGTCGCTTTCAATACGAGCAGTACTTC.

The J gene is TRBJ2-7, the V gene TRBV6-2 or TRBV6-3, with 7 bases matching TRBD1. Unmatched junction bases numbered 8, after V lost 5 bases and J lost 1 base. CDR1 is MNHEY, CDR2 SVGEGT, per germline. The CDR3 spans 15 residues. The CDR3 sequence: CASSGGQLDSYEQYF. The DNA for the CDR3 is TGTGCCAGCAGTGGGGGACAGCTGGATTCCTACGAGCAGTACTTC.

This clone was seen more than once but under ten times. The J gene is TRBJ2-7, the V gene TRBV12-3 or TRBV12-4; no reliable D call. The CDR3 sequence is 13 residues long. Trimming left V 2 bases short and J 2 bases short, with 7 bases between. The CDR3 coding sequence is TGTGCCAGCAGTTTACACAGAACCTACGAGCAGTACTTC. Its translation is CASSLHRTYEQYF.